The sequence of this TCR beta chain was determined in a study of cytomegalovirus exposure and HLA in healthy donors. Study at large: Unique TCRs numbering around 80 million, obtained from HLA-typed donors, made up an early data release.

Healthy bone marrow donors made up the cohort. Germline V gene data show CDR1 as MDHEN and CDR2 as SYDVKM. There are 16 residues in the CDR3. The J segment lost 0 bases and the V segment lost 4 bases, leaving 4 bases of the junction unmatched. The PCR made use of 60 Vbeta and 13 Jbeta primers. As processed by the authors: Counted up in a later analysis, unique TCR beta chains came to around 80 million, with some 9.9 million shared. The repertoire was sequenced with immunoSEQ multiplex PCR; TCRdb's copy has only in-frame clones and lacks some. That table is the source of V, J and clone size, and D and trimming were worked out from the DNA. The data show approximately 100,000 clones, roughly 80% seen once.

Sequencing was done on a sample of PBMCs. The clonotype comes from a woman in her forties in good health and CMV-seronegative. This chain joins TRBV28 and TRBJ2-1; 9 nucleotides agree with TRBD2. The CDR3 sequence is CASSSHSGSSYNEQFF. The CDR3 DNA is TGTGCCAGCAGTTCACATAGCGGGAGCTCCTACAATGAGCAGTTCTTC.